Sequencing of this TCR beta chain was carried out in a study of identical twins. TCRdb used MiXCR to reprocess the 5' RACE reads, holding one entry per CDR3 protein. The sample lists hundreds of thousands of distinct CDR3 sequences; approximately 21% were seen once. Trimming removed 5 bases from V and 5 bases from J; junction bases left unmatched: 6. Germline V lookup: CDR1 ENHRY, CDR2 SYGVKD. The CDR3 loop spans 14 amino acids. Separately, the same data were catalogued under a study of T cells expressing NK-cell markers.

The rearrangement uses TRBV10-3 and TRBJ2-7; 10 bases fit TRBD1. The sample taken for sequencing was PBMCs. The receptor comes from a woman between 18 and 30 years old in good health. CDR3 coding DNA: TGTGCCATCAGTTCCGGGACAGGGGTGAACGAGCAGTACTTC. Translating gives CAISSGTGVNEQYF.